This TCR beta chain comes out of a study of T cell repertoires in cytomegalovirus infection. Study at large: Public TCR beta signatures were indicative of both CMV infection and a matching HLA type.

From the reads, TCRdb called clonotypes with MiXCR, one entry per CDR3 protein. The repertoire holds hundreds of thousands of distinct CDR3 sequences, with approximately 33% as singletons. As to this clonotype: Its specificity is not known.

The CDR3 spans 16 residues. This specimen was cultured CD8+ T cells from PBMCs, taken from culture after CMV antigen stimulation. This chain links TRBV12-3 or TRBV12-4 with TRBJ1-5; no definite D call. The J call could be wrong; TRBJ2-3 is a better fit for the DNA end. The sequence came from a human donor in good health (CMV status not recorded). Some clones in this sample may be carry-over from other donors' samples. The CDR3 is CASSHTWVGGNQPQYF. CDR3 DNA: TGTGCCAGCAGTCATACCTGGGTGGGTGGCAATCAGCCCCAGTATTTT.